These 12 T cell receptor beta chains came from one sample sequenced in a study of blood T cell repertoires in COVID-19. Assay: immunoSEQ multiplex PCR; the TCRdb copy retains only in-frame clones and omits some. This sample has about 250,000 clones, with roughly 88% found just once. Sequenced sample: peripheral blood. These receptors were taken from a woman between 40 and 50 years old who had recovered from COVID-19.

The chain couples TRBV4-2 to TRBJ2-2; no reliable D call. Deletions cut 0 bases from V and 0 bases from J, with 11 bases between. The germline gives CDR1 LGHNA, CDR2 YNFKEQ. The length of the CDR3 is 17 residues. CDR3 protein: CASSQDTHSANTGELFF. CDR3 nucleotide sequence: TGTGCCAGCAGCCAAGATACTCATTCCGCGAACACCGGGGAGCTGTTTTTT.

The chain carries TRBV4-2 and TRBJ1-6, with D unclear. V lost 0 bases, J lost 4 bases, and 7 bases lay in between. From germline, CDR1 is LGHNA and CDR2 YNFKEQ. CDR3 length: 15 residues. The chain's CDR3 is CASSQESRYNSPLHF. DNA of the CDR3: TGTGCCAGCAGCCAAGAATCCAGATATAATTCACCCCTCCACTTT.

The chain couples TRBV11-3 to TRBJ2-1; 12 bases match TRBD1. Looked up from germline, CDR1 is SGHNT and CDR2 is YENEEA. J gave up 6 bases and V 2 bases, and 5 bases lay outside the gene matches. CDR3 size: 16 residues. The CDR3 reads CASSLLGQGAGNEQFF. CDR3 DNA: TGTGCCAGCAGCTTATTGGGACAGGGGGCGGGCAATGAGCAGTTCTTC.

V gene TRBV7-2 combines with J gene TRBJ2-7, with D possibly TRBD1 on 5 matching bases. CDR1 is SGHTA and CDR2 is FQGNSA in the germline V gene. The CDR3 is 17 residues long. V lost 3 bases to trimming and J lost 0 bases, with 18 bases between them. The CDR3 DNA is TGTGCCAGCAGCTTGCAGGGTTCACTGACTGGCTCCTACGAGCAGTACTTC. As protein: CASSLQGSLTGSYEQYF. The entire variable domain, with the rest obtained from reference TRBV7-2 and TRBJ2-7, is as follows: GAGVSQSPSNKVTEKGKDVELRCDPISGHTALYWYRQSLGQGLEFLIYFQGNSAPDKSGLPSDRFSAERTGGSVSTLTIQRTQQEDSAVYLCASSLQGSLTGSYEQYFGPGTRLTVT.

The rearrangement links TRBV29-1 to TRBJ1-2; D not certain. The V end lost 5 bases, the J end lost 4 bases, and 11 bases lay between the germline ends. This CDR3 has 12 residues. Germline V gene sequence: CDR1 SQVTM, CDR2 ANQGSEA. Here the CDR3 DNA reads TGCAGCGTTTCGGAAGGACTCTATGGCTACACCTTC. This codes for CSVSEGLYGYTF.

In this sample, this clone turned up once. The chain carries TRBV13 and TRBJ2-3; TRBD1 aligns across 12 bases. V trimming: 3 bases; J trimming: 5 bases; junction bases outside the gene matches: 6. CDR3 size: 16 residues. Looked up from germline, CDR1 is PRHDT and CDR2 is FYEKMQ (reference sequence). This CDR3 reads CASSLGQGAGVDTQYF. The CDR3 nucleotides are TGTGCCAGCAGCTTGGGACAGGGGGCCGGAGTAGATACGCAGTATTTT. Looking up the rest from reference TRBV13 and TRBJ2-3 gives the full variable domain: AAGVIQSPRHLIKEKRETATLKCYPIPRHDTVYWYQQGPGQDPQFLISFYEKMQSDKGSIPDRFSAQQFSDYHSELNMSSLELGDSALYFCASSLGQGAGVDTQYFGPGTRLTVL.

A word on this clone: The same CDR3 can be traced to other DNA sequences in this sample. J is TRBJ2-2 and V is TRBV12-3 or TRBV12-4; D remains ambiguous. V was cut by 3 bases and J by 7 bases, with 3 bases left in between. The CDR3 has 11 amino acids. The CDR3 region is CASSFSGELFF. The CDR3 coding sequence is TGTGCCAGCAGTTTTAGCGGGGAGCTGTTTTTT.

The chain joins TRBV28 to TRBJ2-7; 7 bases are shared with TRBD1. Germline assignment: CDR1 MDHEN and CDR2 SYDVKM. V trimming: 7 bases; J trimming: 3 bases; junction bases outside the gene matches: 6. This CDR3 contains 13 residues. CDR3 nucleotides: TGTGCCAGCACCATAGACAGGGACTACGAGCAGTACTTC. Protein product: CASTIDRDYEQYF.

V usage is TRBV27 and J usage is TRBJ2-7; TRBD1 matches at 7 bases. With V trimmed by 3 bases and J by 6 bases, 8 bases remained unmatched. The CDR3 has 14 amino acids. Germline V gene sequence: CDR1 MNHEY, CDR2 SMNVEV (reference sequence). CDR3 in amino acids: CASSLTGRSAEQYF. Written as DNA, the CDR3 is TGTGCCAGCAGTTTGACAGGGAGAAGCGCCGAGCAGTACTTC.

For the CDR3, the DNA is TGTGCCAGTAGTCCGGGACAGGGGCGACCGACGGGGTCCACCGCCGGGGAGCTGTTTTTT. Translated: CASSPGQGRPTGSTAGELFF. The genes are TRBV19 and TRBJ2-2; TRBD1 agrees at 10 bases. Germline V gene lookup returns CDR1 LNHDA and CDR2 SQIVND (reference sequence). The junction had 21 bases not matched to a gene; V was cut back by 5 bases and J by 6 bases. The CDR3 spans 20 residues.

This rearrangement joins TRBV11-2 to TRBJ2-1, with 8 positions matching TRBD2. Germline V CDR1 and CDR2: SGHAT, FQNNGV. V lost 4 bases to trimming and J lost 6 bases; unmatched junction nucleotides: 11. CDR3 length equals 16 residues. The CDR3 DNA reads TGTGCCAGCAGCTCGAATCGGCGGGGGGTAAGCAATGAGCAGTTCTTC. Its protein is CASSSNRRGVSNEQFF.

V and J are TRBV5-1 and TRBJ1-4; 11 nucleotides line up with TRBD1. The CDR3 loop spans 15 amino acids. The germline CDR1 and CDR2 sequences are SGHRS and YFSETQ. The V segment lost 2 bases and the J segment 10 bases; nucleotides outside the gene matches: 7. The CDR3 loop is CASSFQYGTGGKLFF. The CDR3 coding sequence is TGCGCCAGCAGCTTTCAGTATGGGACAGGGGGAAAACTGTTTTTT.